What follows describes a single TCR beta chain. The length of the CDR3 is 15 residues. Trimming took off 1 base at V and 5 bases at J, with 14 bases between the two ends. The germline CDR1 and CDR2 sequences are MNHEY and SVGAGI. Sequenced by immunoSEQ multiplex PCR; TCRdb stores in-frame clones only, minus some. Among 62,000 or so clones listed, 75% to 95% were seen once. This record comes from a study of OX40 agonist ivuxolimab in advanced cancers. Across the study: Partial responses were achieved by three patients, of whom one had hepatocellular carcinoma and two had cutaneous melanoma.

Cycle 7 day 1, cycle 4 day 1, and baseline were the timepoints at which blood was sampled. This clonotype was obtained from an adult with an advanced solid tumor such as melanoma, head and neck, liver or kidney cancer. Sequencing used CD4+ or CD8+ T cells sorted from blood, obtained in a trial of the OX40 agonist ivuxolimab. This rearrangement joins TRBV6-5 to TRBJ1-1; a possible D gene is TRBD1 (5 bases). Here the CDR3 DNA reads TGTGCCAGCAGTTACTTAGGCGGAGGGGAAACTGAAGCTTTCTTT. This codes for CASSYLGGGETEAFF.